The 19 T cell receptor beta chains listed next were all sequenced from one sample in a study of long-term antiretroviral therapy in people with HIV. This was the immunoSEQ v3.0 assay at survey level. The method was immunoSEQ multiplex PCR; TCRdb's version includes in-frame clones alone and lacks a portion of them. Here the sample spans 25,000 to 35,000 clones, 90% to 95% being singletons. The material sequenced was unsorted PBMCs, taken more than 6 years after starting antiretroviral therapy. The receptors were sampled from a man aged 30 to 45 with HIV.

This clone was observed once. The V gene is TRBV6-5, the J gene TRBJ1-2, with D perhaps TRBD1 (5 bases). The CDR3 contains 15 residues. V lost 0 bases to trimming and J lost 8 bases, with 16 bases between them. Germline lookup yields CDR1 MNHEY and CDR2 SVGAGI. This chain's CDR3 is CASSYSFRTSWGYTF. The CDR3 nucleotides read TGTGCCAGCAGTTACTCCTTTAGGACATCGTGGGGCTACACCTTC.

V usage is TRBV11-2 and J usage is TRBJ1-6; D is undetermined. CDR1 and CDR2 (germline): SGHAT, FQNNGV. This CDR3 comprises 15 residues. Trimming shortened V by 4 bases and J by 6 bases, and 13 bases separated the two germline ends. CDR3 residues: CASSSLVGRNSPLHF. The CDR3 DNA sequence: TGTGCCAGCAGCTCCCTTGTCGGTCGTAATTCACCCCTCCACTTT.

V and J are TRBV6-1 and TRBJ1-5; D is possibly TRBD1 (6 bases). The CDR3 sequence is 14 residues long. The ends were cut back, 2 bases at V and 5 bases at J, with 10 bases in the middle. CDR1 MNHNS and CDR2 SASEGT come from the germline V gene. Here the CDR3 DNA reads TGTGCCAGCAGTGAATGGGACACTTATCAGCCCCAGCATTTT. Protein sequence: CASSEWDTYQPQHF.

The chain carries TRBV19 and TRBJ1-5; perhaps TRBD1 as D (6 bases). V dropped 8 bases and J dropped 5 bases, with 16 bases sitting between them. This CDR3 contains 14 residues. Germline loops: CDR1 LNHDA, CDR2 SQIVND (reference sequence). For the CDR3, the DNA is TGTGCCAGTTCTGGGGGGCAGGGAGATCAGCCCCAGCATTTT. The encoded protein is CASSGGQGDQPQHF.

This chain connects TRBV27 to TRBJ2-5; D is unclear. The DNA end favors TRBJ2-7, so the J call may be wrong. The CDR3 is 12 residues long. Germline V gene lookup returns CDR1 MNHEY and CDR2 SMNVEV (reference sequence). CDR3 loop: CASSTASYEQYF. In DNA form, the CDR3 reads TGTGCCAGCAGTACCGCCTCCTACGAGCAGTACTTC.

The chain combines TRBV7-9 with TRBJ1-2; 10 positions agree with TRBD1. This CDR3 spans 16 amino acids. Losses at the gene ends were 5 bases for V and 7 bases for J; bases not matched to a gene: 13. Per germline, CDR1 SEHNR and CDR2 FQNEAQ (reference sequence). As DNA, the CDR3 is TGTGCCAGCAGCGATAACCGGGACAGGGGTGTAGGTGGCTACACCTTC. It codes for CASSDNRDRGVGGYTF.

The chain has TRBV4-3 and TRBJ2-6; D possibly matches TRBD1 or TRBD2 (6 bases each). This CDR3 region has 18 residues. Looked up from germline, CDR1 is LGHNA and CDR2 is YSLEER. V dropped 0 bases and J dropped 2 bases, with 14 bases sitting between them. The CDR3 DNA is TGCGCCAGCAGCCAAGACACGGGGGCTGGAGCTGGGGCCAACGTCCTGACTTTC. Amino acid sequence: CASSQDTGAGAGANVLTF.

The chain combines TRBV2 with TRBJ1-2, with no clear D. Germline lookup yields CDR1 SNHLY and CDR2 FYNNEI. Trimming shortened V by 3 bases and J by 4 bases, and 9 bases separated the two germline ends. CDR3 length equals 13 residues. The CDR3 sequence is CASSDVAAYGYTF. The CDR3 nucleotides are TGTGCCAGCAGTGATGTGGCAGCCTATGGCTACACCTTC. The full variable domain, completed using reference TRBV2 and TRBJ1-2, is EPEVTQTPSHQVTQMGQEVILRCVPISNHLYFYWYRQILGQKVEFLVSFYNNEISEKSEIFDDQFSVERPDGSNFTLKIRSTKLEDSAMYFCASSDVAAYGYTFGSGTRLTVV.

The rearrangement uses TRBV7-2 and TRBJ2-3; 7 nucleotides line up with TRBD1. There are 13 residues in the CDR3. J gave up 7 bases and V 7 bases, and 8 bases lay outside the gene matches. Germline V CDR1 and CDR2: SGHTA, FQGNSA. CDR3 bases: TGTGCCAGCACAGGGACAGCCGTTAATACGCAGTATTTT. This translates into CASTGTAVNTQYF.

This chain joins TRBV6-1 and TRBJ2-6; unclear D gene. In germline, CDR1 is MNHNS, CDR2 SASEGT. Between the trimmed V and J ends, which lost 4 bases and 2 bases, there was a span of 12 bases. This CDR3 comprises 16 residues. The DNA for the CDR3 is TGTGCCAGCAGTGCCTACGTGGGTACTGGGGCCAACGTCCTGACTTTC. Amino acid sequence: CASSAYVGTGANVLTF.

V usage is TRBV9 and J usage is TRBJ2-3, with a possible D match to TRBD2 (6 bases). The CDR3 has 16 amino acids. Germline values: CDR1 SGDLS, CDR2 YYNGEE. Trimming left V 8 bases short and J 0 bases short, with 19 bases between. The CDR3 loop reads CASSMWLAMSTDTQYF. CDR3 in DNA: TGTGCCAGTTCGATGTGGCTAGCGATGAGCACAGATACGCAGTATTTT.

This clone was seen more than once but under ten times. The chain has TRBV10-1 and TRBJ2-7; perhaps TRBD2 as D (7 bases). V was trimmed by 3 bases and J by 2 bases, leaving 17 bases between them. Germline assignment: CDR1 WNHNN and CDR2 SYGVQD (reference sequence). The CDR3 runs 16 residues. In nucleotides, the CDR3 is TGCGCCAGCAGTGAAATGCGGGGGCACCGTACCTACGAGCAGTACTTC. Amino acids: CASSEMRGHRTYEQYF.

CDR3 DNA sequence: TGTGCCAGCAGTTTAACCGGGACACTTACCTACGAGCAGTACTTC. Translated, it gives CASSLTGTLTYEQYF. The genes are TRBV27 and TRBJ2-7; perhaps TRBD1 as D (6 bases). The CDR3 runs 15 residues. Trimming cost V 2 bases and J 2 bases, with 13 bases left between them. CDR1 is MNHEY and CDR2 is SMNVEV in the germline V gene (reference sequence).

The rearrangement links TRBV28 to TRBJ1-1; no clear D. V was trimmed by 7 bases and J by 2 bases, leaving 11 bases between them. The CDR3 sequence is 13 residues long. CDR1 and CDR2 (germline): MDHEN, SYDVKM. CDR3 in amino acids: CASTLPVNTEAFF. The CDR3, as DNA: TGTGCCAGCACCCTGCCTGTTAACACTGAAGCTTTCTTT.

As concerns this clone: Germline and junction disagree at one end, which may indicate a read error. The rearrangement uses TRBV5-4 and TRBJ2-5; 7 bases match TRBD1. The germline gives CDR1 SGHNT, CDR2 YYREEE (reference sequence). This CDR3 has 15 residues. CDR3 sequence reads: CASSFLGDSQEAQYF. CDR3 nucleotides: TGTGCCAGCAGCTTCTTAGGGGACAGCCAAGAGGCCCAGTACTTC.

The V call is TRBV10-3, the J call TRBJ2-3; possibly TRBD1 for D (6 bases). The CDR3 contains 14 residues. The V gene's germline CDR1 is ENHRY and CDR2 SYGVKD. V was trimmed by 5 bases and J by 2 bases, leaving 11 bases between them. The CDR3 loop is CAISPGHPTDTQYF. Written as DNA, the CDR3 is TGTGCCATCAGTCCGGGACACCCCACAGATACGCAGTATTTT.

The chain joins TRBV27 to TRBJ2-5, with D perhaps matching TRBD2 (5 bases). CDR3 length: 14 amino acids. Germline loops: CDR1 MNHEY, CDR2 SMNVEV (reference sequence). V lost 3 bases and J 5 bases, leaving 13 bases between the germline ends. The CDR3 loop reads CASSLDSLGETQYF. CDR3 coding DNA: TGTGCCAGCAGTTTGGACTCTTTAGGGGAGACCCAGTACTTC.

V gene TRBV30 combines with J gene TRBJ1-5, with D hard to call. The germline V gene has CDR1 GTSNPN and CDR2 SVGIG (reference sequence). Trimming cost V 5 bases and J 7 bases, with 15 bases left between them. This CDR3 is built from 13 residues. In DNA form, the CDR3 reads TGTGCCTGGTCTCTCCGGGCAAACCAGCCCCAGCATTTT. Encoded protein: CAWSLRANQPQHF.

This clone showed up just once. CDR3 DNA: TGTGCCAGCAGCCTAAGATGGGGGAACACCGGGGAGCTGTTTTTT. It codes for CASSLRWGNTGELFF. This chain joins TRBV7-9 and TRBJ2-2; D remains unclear. Germline assignment: CDR1 SEHNR and CDR2 FQNEAQ (reference sequence). The CDR3 has 15 residues. Trimming removed 5 bases from V and 1 base from J, with 11 bases in between.